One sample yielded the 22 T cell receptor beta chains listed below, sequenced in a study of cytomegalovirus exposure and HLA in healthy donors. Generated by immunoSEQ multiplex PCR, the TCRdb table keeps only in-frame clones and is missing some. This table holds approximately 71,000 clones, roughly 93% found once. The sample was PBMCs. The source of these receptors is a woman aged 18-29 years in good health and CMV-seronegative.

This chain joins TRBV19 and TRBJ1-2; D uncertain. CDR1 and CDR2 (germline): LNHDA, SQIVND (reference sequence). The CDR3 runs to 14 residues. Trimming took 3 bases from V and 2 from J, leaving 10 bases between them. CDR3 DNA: TGTGCCAGTAGTATGATTCCCGGGAACTATGGCTACACCTTC. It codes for CASSMIPGNYGYTF.

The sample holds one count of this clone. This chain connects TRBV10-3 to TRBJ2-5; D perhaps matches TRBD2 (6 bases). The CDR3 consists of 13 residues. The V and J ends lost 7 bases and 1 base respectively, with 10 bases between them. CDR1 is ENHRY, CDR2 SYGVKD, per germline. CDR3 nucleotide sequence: TGTGCCATCACGGCTAGCGCCCAAGAGACCCAGTACTTC. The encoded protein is CAITASAQETQYF.

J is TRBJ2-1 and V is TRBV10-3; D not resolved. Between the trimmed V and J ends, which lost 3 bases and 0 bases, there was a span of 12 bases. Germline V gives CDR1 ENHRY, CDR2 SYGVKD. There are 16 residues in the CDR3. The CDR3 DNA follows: TGTGCCATCAGTGACCCACCTTCGGTCTCCTACAATGAGCAGTTCTTC. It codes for CAISDPPSVSYNEQFF.

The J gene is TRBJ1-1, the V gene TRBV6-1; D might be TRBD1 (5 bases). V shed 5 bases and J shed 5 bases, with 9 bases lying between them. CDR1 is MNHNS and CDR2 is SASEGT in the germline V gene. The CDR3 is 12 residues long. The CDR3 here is CASSPGGTEAFF. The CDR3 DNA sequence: TGTGCCAGCAGTCCGGGGGGTACTGAAGCTTTCTTT.

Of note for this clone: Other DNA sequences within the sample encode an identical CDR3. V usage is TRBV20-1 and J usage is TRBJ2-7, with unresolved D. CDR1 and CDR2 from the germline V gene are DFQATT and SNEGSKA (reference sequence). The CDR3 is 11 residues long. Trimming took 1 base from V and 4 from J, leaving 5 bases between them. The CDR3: CSARGAYEQYF. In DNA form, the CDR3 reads TGCAGTGCTAGAGGCGCGTACGAGCAGTACTTC.

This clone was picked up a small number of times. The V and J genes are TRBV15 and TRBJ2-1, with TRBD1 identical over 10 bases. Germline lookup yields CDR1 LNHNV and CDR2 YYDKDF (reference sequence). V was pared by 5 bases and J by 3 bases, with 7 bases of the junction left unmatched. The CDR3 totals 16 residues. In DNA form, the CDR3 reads TGTGCCACCAGCTTCCGGACAGGGGGGAACTACAATGAGCAGTTCTTC. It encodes CATSFRTGGNYNEQFF.

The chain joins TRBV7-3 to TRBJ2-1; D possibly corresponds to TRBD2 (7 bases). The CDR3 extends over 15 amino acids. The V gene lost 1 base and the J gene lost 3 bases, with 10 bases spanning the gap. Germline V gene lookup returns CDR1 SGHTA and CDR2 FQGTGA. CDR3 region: CASSLSGGHYNEQFF. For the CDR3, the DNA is TGTGCCAGCAGCTTAAGCGGGGGCCACTACAATGAGCAGTTCTTC.

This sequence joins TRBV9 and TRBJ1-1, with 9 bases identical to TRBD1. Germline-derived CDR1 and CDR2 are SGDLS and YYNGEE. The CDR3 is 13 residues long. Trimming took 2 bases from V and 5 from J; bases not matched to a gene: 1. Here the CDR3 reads CASSVGQGTEAFF. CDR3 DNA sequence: TGTGCCAGCAGCGTCGGACAGGGGACTGAAGCTTTCTTT. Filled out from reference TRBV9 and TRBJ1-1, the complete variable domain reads DSGVTQTPKHLITATGQRVTLRCSPRSGDLSVYWYQQSLDQGLQFLIQYYNGEERAKGNILERFSAQQFPDLHSELNLSSLELGDSALYFCASSVGQGTEAFFGQGTRLTVV.

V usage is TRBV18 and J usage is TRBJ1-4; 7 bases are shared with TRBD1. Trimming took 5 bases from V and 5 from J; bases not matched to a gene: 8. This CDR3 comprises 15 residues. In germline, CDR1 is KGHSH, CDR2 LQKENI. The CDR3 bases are TGTGCCAGCTCATCCGACAGGGAAGTGAATGAAAAACTGTTTTTT. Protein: CASSSDREVNEKLFF.

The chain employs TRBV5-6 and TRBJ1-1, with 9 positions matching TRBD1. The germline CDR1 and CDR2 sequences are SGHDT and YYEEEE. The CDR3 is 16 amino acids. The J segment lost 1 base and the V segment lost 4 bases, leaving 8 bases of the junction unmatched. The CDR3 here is CASSDLGQGTNTEAFF. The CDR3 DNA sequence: TGTGCCAGCAGCGACCTGGGACAGGGTACGAACACTGAAGCTTTCTTT.

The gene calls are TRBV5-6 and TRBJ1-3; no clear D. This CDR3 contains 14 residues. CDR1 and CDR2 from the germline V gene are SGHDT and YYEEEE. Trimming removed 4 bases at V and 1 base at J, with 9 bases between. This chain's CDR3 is CASSATTSGNTIYF. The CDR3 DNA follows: TGTGCCAGCAGCGCGACAACTTCTGGAAACACCATATATTTT.

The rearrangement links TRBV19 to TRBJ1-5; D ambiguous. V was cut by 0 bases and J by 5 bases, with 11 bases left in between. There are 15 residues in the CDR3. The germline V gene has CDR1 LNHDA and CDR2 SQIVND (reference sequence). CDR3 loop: CASSIDPQIHQPQHF. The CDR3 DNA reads TGTGCCAGTAGTATAGATCCACAGATCCATCAGCCCCAGCATTTT.

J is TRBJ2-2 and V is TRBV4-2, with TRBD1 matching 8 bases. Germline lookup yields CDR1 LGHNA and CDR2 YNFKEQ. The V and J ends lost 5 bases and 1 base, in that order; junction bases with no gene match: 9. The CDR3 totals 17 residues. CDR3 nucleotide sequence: TGTGCCAGCAGCTCCCCGGTCGGGACAGGGAACACCGGGGAGCTGTTTTTT. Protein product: CASSSPVGTGNTGELFF.

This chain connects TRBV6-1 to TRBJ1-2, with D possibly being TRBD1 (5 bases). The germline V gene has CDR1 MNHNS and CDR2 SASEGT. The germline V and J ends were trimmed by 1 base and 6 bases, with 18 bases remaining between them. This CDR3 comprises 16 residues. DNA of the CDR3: TGTGCCAGCAGTGAAGTACCGAAGGAGGGACGGAATGGCTACACCTTC. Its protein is CASSEVPKEGRNGYTF.

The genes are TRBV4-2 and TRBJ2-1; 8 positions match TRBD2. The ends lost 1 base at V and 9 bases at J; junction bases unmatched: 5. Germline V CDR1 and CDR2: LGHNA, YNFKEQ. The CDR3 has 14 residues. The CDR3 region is CASSQGERETEQFF. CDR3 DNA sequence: TGTGCCAGCAGCCAAGGGGAGCGGGAGACTGAGCAGTTCTTC.

The CDR3 spells CASSSDSSYEQYF. DNA of the CDR3: TGTGCCAGCAGCTCGGACAGCTCCTACGAGCAGTACTTC. The chain carries TRBV7-3 and TRBJ2-7, with D perhaps matching TRBD1 (6 bases). V shed 4 bases and J shed 0 bases, with 7 bases lying between them. Germline V gene sequence: CDR1 SGHTA, CDR2 FQGTGA. This CDR3 comprises 13 residues.

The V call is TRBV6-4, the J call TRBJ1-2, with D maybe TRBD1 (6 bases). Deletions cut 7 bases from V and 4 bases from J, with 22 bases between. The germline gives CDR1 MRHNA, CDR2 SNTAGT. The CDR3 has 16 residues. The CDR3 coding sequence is TGTGCCAGCATTTACACACAGGGTGGGGATCCCTATGGCTACACCTTC. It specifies CASIYTQGGDPYGYTF.

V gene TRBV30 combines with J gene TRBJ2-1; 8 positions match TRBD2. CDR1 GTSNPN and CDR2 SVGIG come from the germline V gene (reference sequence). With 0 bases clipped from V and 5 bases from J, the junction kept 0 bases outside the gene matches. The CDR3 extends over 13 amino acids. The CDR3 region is CAWSVLADNEQFF. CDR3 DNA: TGTGCCTGGAGTGTACTAGCGGACAATGAGCAGTTCTTC. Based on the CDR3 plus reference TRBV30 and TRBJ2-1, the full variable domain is SQTIHQWPATLVQPVGSPLSLECTVEGTSNPNLYWYRQAAGRGLQLLFYSVGIGQISSEVPQNLSASRPQDRQFILSSKKLLLSDSGFYLCAWSVLADNEQFFGPGTRLTVL.

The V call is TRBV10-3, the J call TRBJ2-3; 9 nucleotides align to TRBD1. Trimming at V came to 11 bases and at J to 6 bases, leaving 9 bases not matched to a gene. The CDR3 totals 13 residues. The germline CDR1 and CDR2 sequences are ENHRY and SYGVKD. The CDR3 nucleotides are TGTGCCGTCCGGGACAGGGCCCCGGATACGCAGTATTTT. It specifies CAVRDRAPDTQYF.

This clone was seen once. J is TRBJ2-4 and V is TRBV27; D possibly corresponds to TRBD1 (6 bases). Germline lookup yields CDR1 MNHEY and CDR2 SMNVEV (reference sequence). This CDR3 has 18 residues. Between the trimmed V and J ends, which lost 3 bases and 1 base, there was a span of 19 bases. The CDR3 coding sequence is TGTGCCAGCAGTTTTCTGAGTCAGGGGCGCGTGGCCAAAAACATTCAGTACTTC. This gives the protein CASSFLSQGRVAKNIQYF.

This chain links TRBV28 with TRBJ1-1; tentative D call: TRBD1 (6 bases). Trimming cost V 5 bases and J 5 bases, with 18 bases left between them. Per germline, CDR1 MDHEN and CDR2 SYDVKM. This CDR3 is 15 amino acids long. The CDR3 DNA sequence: TGTGCCAGCAGTCCCCCCCGACAGGCGAAGACTGAAGCTTTCTTT. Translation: CASSPPRQAKTEAFF.

The CDR3 bases are TGTGCCAGCAGCAAACCCAGGGACAAGGGGACGGGGCAGTACTTC. Protein product: CASSKPRDKGTGQYF. The V call is TRBV21-1, the J call TRBJ2-7; the table calls TRBD1, which could not be checked here. TRBV21-1 constitutes a pseudogene. This CDR3 contains 15 residues.